Listed below are T cell receptor beta chains from one sample, sequenced in a study of shared clonotypes between healthy human individuals. Profiled with immunoSEQ multiplex PCR; TCRdb holds only in-frame clones, not every one. Altogether about 2 million clones are present, over 85% being singletons, with the ten largest covering 0.13%. Sequencing used naive CD4+ T cells sorted from blood. Receptors were obtained from a man aged 18 to 30 in good health. CDR3s include the opening cysteine and the closing phenylalanine or tryptophan. A D gene is named only where the DNA matches it firmly. Clone size is stated in some rows and not others, as once, few, many or a class when expanded.

cdr3_length: 14; d_call: TRBD1; j_call: TRBJ1-1; clone_size: once; v_call: TRBV5-8; cdr3_aa: CASSVPTGYTEAFF; cdr3_nt: TGTGCCAGCAGCGTCCCGACAGGGTACACTGAAGCTTTCTTT
cdr3_length: 15; d_call: TRBD1; j_call: TRBJ1-5; clone_size: NA; v_call: TRBV5-1; cdr3_aa: CASSWDRGEGQPQHF; cdr3_nt: TGCGCCAGCAGCTGGGACAGGGGCGAGGGACAGCCCCAGCATTTT
cdr3_length: 16; d_call: TRBD2; j_call: TRBJ2-1; clone_size: NA; v_call: TRBV6-1; cdr3_aa: CASSVPTSGRYNEQFF; cdr3_nt: TGTGCCAGCAGTGTACCCACTAGCGGGAGATACAATGAGCAGTTCTTC
cdr3_length: 14; d_call: NA; j_call: TRBJ2-3; clone_size: NA; v_call: TRBV30; cdr3_aa: CAWRGSPSTDTQYF; cdr3_nt: TGTGCCTGGAGAGGATCCCCAAGCACAGATACGCAGTATTTT
cdr3_length: 14; d_call: TRBD1; j_call: TRBJ2-2; clone_size: NA; v_call: TRBV6-6; cdr3_aa: CASSGQGATGELFF; cdr3_nt: TGTGCCAGCAGCGGACAGGGGGCAACCGGGGAGCTGTTTTTT
cdr3_length: 16; d_call: TRBD2; j_call: TRBJ2-5; clone_size: NA; v_call: TRBV30; cdr3_aa: CAWIKLTSGRGETQYF; cdr3_nt: TGTGCCTGGATTAAATTGACTAGCGGGAGGGGTGAGACCCAGTACTTC
cdr3_length: 15; d_call: NA; j_call: TRBJ2-1; clone_size: NA; v_call: TRBV9; cdr3_aa: CASSVAQGTYNEQFF; cdr3_nt: TGTGCCAGCAGCGTAGCTCAGGGGACCTACAATGAGCAGTTCTTC
cdr3_length: 14; d_call: TRBD2; j_call: TRBJ2-7; clone_size: NA; v_call: TRBV5-4; cdr3_aa: CASSATSGRYEQYF; cdr3_nt: TGTGCCAGCAGCGCAACTAGCGGGCGATACGAGCAGTACTTC
cdr3_length: 12; d_call: NA; j_call: TRBJ1-2; clone_size: once; v_call: TRBV6-5; cdr3_aa: CASSLLLRGYTF; cdr3_nt: TGTGCCAGCAGCCTCCTCTTAAGGGGCTACACCTTC
cdr3_length: 11; d_call: NA; j_call: TRBJ2-1; clone_size: NA; v_call: TRBV19; cdr3_aa: CASLRGHEQFF; cdr3_nt: TGTGCCAGCCTACGGGGGCATGAGCAGTTCTTC